This record concerns one T cell receptor beta chain sequence. What it binds is not known. This entry is derived from a study of post-analysis software for immune sequencing data. The overall study: Recorded disease courses covered relapsing-remitting, secondary progressive and progressive-relapsing multiple sclerosis. Some patients had no subtype annotation.

This CDR3 has 11 amino acids. The germline gives CDR1 SGHRS, CDR2 YFSETQ. Trimming left V 5 bases short and J 5 bases short, with 8 bases between. Incorporated into the TCR beta cDNA libraries were unique molecular identifiers, which served to reduce PCR and sequencing biases. Starting from about 1 to 10 million T cells, the study yielded 500,000 or so cDNA molecules. Each CDR3 protein is one row after TCRdb ran MiXCR on the PCR reads. The sample has almost 700,000 distinct CDR3 sequences; 55% to 60% are singletons. General study findings and limits: Samples from a shared batch, those prepared together, strongly co-clustered by F measure. Patients with multiple sclerosis recorded significantly lower normalized Chao1 diversity than controls, the study found. Roughly 5 TRBV segments occurring more often in patients than controls included TRBV5-6, TRBV5-1 and TRBV20-1.

This receptor was taken from a girl aged 2-10 years with multiple sclerosis. The chain uses TRBV5-1 and TRBJ2-7, with D unclear. Sequenced: blood. The CDR3 region is CASRGSDEQYF. The CDR3 DNA sequence: TGCGCCAGCAGAGGCAGCGACGAGCAGTACTTC.